This T cell receptor beta chain was documented in a study of monozygotic twins with inflammatory bowel disease. The authors made each sample's cDNA in eight separate reactions. PCR of TCRalpha and TCRbeta cDNA was nested, with two rounds of around 16 and 10 cycles. Each CDR3 protein gets one entry in TCRdb, which reprocessed the 5' RACE reads and gives no DNA. The data include approximately 400,000 distinct CDR3 sequences; the top ten clones carry 2% to 3%. Per germline, CDR1 SGHRS and CDR2 YFSETQ. The CDR3 extends over 13 amino acids. To note about this clonotype: Its antigen is not identified.

Points from the study as a whole: People with IBD had fewer clonotypes in common with others than healthy twins did, especially with disease activity.

This sequence originates from a human donor with ulcerative colitis or Crohn's disease, or a healthy co-twin of an affected twin (not recorded which). V gene TRBV5-1 combines with J gene TRBJ1-1; the D call from TCRdb, TRBD1, cannot be confirmed without DNA. Sequenced material: blood. This chain's CDR3 is CASSLGPGPEAFF.